The rows below give T cell receptor beta chains drawn from one sample of a study of blood T cell repertoires in COVID-19. Libraries were prepared by immunoSEQ multiplex PCR; TCRdb keeps only in-frame clonotypes and omits some of them. This repertoire shows tens of thousands of clones, 78% found once; its top ten account for 30% to 40%. The sequenced sample consisted of peripheral blood. Source of these receptors: a man older than 75 with acute or convalescent COVID-19. The CDR3 runs from the conserved cysteine through the conserved F or W. Fields, in order: V gene, D gene, J gene, CDR3 protein. D genes are given only for firm matches.

>TRBV19|-|TRBJ1-3
CASSSRQFSSSGNTIYF
>TRBV29-1|-|TRBJ1-1
CSVEWGRDTEAFF
>TRBV9|-|TRBJ1-1
CASSGPQGSTEAFF
>TRBV6-6|-|TRBJ2-7
CASSRHREPYEQYF
>TRBV5-1|-|TRBJ2-5
CASKGSGQETQYF
>TRBV18|TRBD1|TRBJ1-1
CASSRTGGNTEAFF
>TRBV10-3|TRBD1|TRBJ2-7
CAITERQGEYEQYF
>TRBV10-3|-|TRBJ1-1
CAISEGTGFREAFF
>TRBV19|TRBD2|TRBJ2-3
CASGDRGLAGSLTDTQYF
>TRBV5-8|TRBD1|TRBJ2-5
CASSFVTGGGRETQYF
>TRBV4-3|-|TRBJ1-2
CASSHRAGARRNYGYTF